Sequencing of this T cell receptor beta chain was carried out in a study of graft-versus-host responses after intestinal transplantation. Study-level background: Following induction with anti-thymocyte globulin, all recipients were given tacrolimus and steroids for 2 to 4 years. Notes on the study in general: There were GvH clones found in recipient marrow, and some of them appeared first in ileum or blood.

This table comes from immunoSEQ multiplex PCR, and its TCRdb copy is limited to in-frame clones, with some not included. The data hold under 30,000 clones, with over 60% observed a single time. On this clone: Its antigen remains unknown.

Graft material was processed, releasing intraepithelial and lamina propria lymphocytes. This CDR3 is 17 amino acids long. Per germline, CDR1 MNHNS and CDR2 SASEGT. The V end lost 2 bases, the J end lost 8 bases, and 21 bases lay between the germline ends. The receptor comes from a human patient who received an intestinal transplant, so some T cells may come from the graft donor. The chain uses TRBV6-1 and TRBJ1-4; D ambiguous. Sequencing was performed on ileum tissue, taken 98 days after intestinal transplantation. The CDR3: CASSEFYGNMVVEKLFF. The CDR3 coding sequence is TGTGCCAGCAGTGAATTCTATGGCAACATGGTTGTGGAAAAACTGTTTTTT.